The 31 T cell receptor beta chains in this list originate from one sample, sequenced in a study of shared clonotypes between healthy human individuals. Selected positively for CCR7 and CD45RO-negative, naive CD8 cells excluded terminally differentiated effector memory CD45RA+ cells. This table comes from immunoSEQ multiplex PCR, and its TCRdb copy is limited to in-frame clones, with some not included. Here the sample spans hundreds of thousands of clones, approximately 92% being singletons. Sequencing was performed on naive CD8+ T cells sorted from blood. The receptor source for this set is a young man in good health.

This chain connects TRBV27 to TRBJ2-1, with 10 bases matching TRBD2. Per the germline V gene, CDR1 is MNHEY and CDR2 is SMNVEV (reference sequence). The length of the CDR3 is 14 residues. V lost 5 bases and J lost 8; bases outside the gene matches: 6. The CDR3: CASSVLAGDDEQFF. CDR3 DNA sequence: TGTGCCAGCAGTGTGCTAGCGGGAGACGATGAGCAGTTCTTC.

CDR3 coding DNA: TGTGCCAGCAGCGCGACCGGGACCTACGAGCAGTACTTC. Protein product: CASSATGTYEQYF. The chain recombines TRBV9 with TRBJ2-7, with D tentatively TRBD2 (5 bases). V dropped 3 bases and J dropped 2 bases, with 9 bases sitting between them. The CDR3 runs 13 residues. The germline V gene encodes CDR1 SGDLS and CDR2 YYNGEE. Variable domain in full (rest from reference TRBV9 and TRBJ2-7): DSGVTQTPKHLITATGQRVTLRCSPRSGDLSVYWYQQSLDQGLQFLIQYYNGEERAKGNILERFSAQQFPDLHSELNLSSLELGDSALYFCASSATGTYEQYFGPGTRLTVT.

In this sample, this clone turned up once. The same CDR3 arises from other DNA sequences in this sample as well. The chain couples TRBV6-5 to TRBJ2-7, with TRBD1 matching 7 bases. The CDR3 covers 13 residues. V lost 3 bases, J lost 3 bases, and 2 bases stayed unmatched. Germline V lookup: CDR1 MNHEY, CDR2 SVGAGI. CDR3 in DNA: TGTGCCAGCAGTTATGGGACAGACTACGAGCAGTACTTC. Translated, it gives CASSYGTDYEQYF.

This clone was seen just once. V gene TRBV9 combines with J gene TRBJ2-1; 8 nucleotides agree with TRBD2. Germline V gives CDR1 SGDLS, CDR2 YYNGEE. This CDR3 region has 14 residues. V dropped 4 bases and J dropped 10; count of bases not matched to a gene: 10. CDR3 nucleotide sequence: TGTGCCAGCAGCCCCGGGACTAGGGGCACAGAGCAGTTCTTC. Amino acids: CASSPGTRGTEQFF.

This sequence joins TRBV6-5 and TRBJ1-2, with D perhaps TRBD1 (5 bases). The CDR3 totals 15 residues. Germline CDR1 MNHEY, CDR2 SVGAGI. V lost 0 bases and J lost 3, with 11 bases in between. CDR3: CASSYSPGRYYGYTF. DNA for the CDR3: TGTGCCAGCAGTTACTCCCCAGGGCGGTACTATGGCTACACCTTC.

V gene TRBV19 combines with J gene TRBJ2-7; the match to TRBD1 covers 10 bases. Germline CDR1 reads LNHDA; CDR2 reads SQIVND (reference sequence). V shed 3 bases and J 6 bases; nucleotides not matched to a gene: 5. The CDR3 runs 14 residues. In nucleotides, the CDR3 is TGTGCCAGTAGTATCGGGACAGGGGACCTCGAGCAGTACTTC. This codes for CASSIGTGDLEQYF.

This clone appeared a single time. V and J are TRBV27 and TRBJ2-1, with 8 positions matching TRBD2. Trimming took 1 base from V and 10 from J; bases not matched to a gene: 9. CDR1 is MNHEY and CDR2 is SMNVEV in the germline V gene (reference sequence). The CDR3 length is 15 residues. CDR3 amino acids: CASSLYGRALREQFF. For the CDR3, the DNA is TGTGCCAGCAGTTTATACGGGAGGGCTTTGCGGGAGCAGTTCTTC.

This clone appeared a single time. The V and J genes are TRBV30 and TRBJ1-5; D remains unclear. Germline CDR1 reads GTSNPN; CDR2 reads SVGIG (reference sequence). Deletions cut 1 base from V and 1 base from J, with 5 bases between. This CDR3 has 13 amino acids. This CDR3 is CAWSELSNQPQHF. In nucleotides, the CDR3 is TGTGCCTGGAGTGAGCTCAGCAATCAGCCCCAGCATTTT. Combining the CDR3 with reference TRBV30 and TRBJ1-5 gives the whole variable domain SQTIHQWPATLVQPVGSPLSLECTVEGTSNPNLYWYRQAAGRGLQLLFYSVGIGQISSEVPQNLSASRPQDRQFILSSKKLLLSDSGFYLCAWSELSNQPQHFGDGTRLSIL.

Concerning this clone: Within the sample, other DNA sequences also encode this same CDR3. This sequence joins TRBV27 and TRBJ2-3; D may be TRBD2 (6 bases). The V and J ends lost 2 bases and 0 bases respectively, with 6 bases between them. CDR3 length: 14 residues. Germline CDR1 is MNHEY and CDR2 is SMNVEV (reference sequence). The CDR3 sequence is CASSLLASTDTQYF. As DNA, the CDR3 is TGTGCCAGCAGTTTACTAGCGAGCACAGATACGCAGTATTTT.

The chain recombines TRBV5-1 with TRBJ1-4; D not resolved. The germline gives CDR1 SGHRS, CDR2 YFSETQ. V lost 3 bases and J lost 1, with 10 bases in between. This CDR3 region has 15 residues. The CDR3 sequence is CASSWTVGTNEKLFF. The CDR3 DNA sequence: TGCGCCAGCAGCTGGACGGTCGGAACTAATGAAAAACTGTTTTTT.

The V and J genes are TRBV7-9 and TRBJ2-5; TRBD2 might be the D (5 bases). The CDR3 has 14 residues. The germline V gene encodes CDR1 SEHNR and CDR2 FQNEAQ (reference sequence). Trimming cost V 2 bases and J 10 bases, with 17 bases left between them. The DNA of the CDR3 is TGTGCCAGCAGCTTATCCCCGACCCTCGGGGACCAGTACTTC. This sequence encodes CASSLSPTLGDQYF.

The V and J genes are TRBV5-4 and TRBJ2-2; 10 nucleotides match TRBD1. Unmatched junction bases numbered 1, after V lost 3 bases and J lost 5 bases. CDR1 is SGHNT, CDR2 YYREEE, per germline (reference sequence). This CDR3 region has 14 residues. The DNA of the CDR3 is TGTGCCAGCAGCTCGGGACAGGGGACCGGGGAGCTGTTTTTT. Residues: CASSSGQGTGELFF.

The rearrangement uses TRBV27 and TRBJ1-1; TRBD1 might be the D (6 bases). Germline V gene lookup returns CDR1 MNHEY and CDR2 SMNVEV (reference sequence). V was clipped by 3 bases and J by 2 bases, with 10 bases between them. CDR3 size: 14 residues. The CDR3 spells CASSLAGANTEAFF. The CDR3 bases are TGTGCCAGCAGTTTGGCAGGGGCAAACACTGAAGCTTTCTTT.

The chain links TRBV7-9 to TRBJ1-2; D ambiguous. Germline V gene data show CDR1 as SEHNR and CDR2 as FQNEAQ (reference sequence). The CDR3 length is 15 residues. Trimming removed 5 bases from V and 2 bases from J, with 15 bases in between. In nucleotides, the CDR3 is TGTGCCAGCAGCACCAGTTCTCCCGGAAACTATGGCTACACCTTC. Protein sequence: CASSTSSPGNYGYTF.

This clone was seen more than once but under ten times. Distinct nucleotide sequences in the sample also encode this CDR3. The V call is TRBV6-5, the J call TRBJ1-1; a weak D match, TRBD1 (6 bases). Germline V CDR1 and CDR2: MNHEY, SVGAGI. V shed 0 bases and J shed 1 base, with 12 bases lying between them. The CDR3 totals 16 residues. This CDR3 is CASSYSAGEENTEAFF. CDR3 coding DNA: TGTGCCAGCAGTTACTCAGCAGGGGAGGAGAACACTGAAGCTTTCTTT.

This chain joins TRBV2 and TRBJ1-1; D gene ambiguous. The CDR3 spans 15 residues. CDR1 and CDR2 from the germline V gene are SNHLY and FYNNEI. Deletions cut 5 bases from V and 1 base from J, with 14 bases between. The CDR3 is CASSQTEDANTEAFF. Here the CDR3 DNA reads TGTGCCAGCAGTCAGACGGAAGACGCGAACACTGAAGCTTTCTTT.

The chain recombines TRBV4-1 with TRBJ2-7, with D possibly being TRBD1 (6 bases). Per the germline V gene, CDR1 is MGHRA and CDR2 is YSYEKL. With 5 bases removed from V and 1 base from J, the gap between germline ends came to 18 bases. The CDR3 is 16 amino acids. The DNA of the CDR3 is TGCGCCAGCAGCGAACCGTGGACAGCTGGGTCCTACGAGCAGTACTTC. It specifies CASSEPWTAGSYEQYF.

The chain recombines TRBV10-3 with TRBJ2-7; maybe TRBD1 (5 bases). This CDR3 is built from 12 residues. Germline V gene data show CDR1 as ENHRY and CDR2 as SYGVKD. The V end was cut by 11 bases, the J end by 4 bases, with 15 bases between. CDR3: CAARDSLYEQYF. Written as DNA, the CDR3 is TGTGCCGCCCGCGACAGCCTTTACGAGCAGTACTTC.

The V and J genes are TRBV19 and TRBJ2-3, with 7 positions matching TRBD1. The CDR3 covers 17 residues. Trimming at V came to 6 bases and at J to 2 bases, leaving 14 bases not matched to a gene. Germline V gene lookup returns CDR1 LNHDA and CDR2 SQIVND (reference sequence). The CDR3 sequence is CASRSYPPQGDTDTQYF. DNA of the CDR3: TGTGCCAGTAGATCCTACCCCCCCCAGGGGGACACAGATACGCAGTATTTT.

The V and J genes are TRBV19 and TRBJ1-1, with D unclear. This CDR3 is built from 12 residues. V dropped 4 bases and J dropped 11 bases, with 14 bases sitting between them. Per the germline V gene, CDR1 is LNHDA and CDR2 is SQIVND (reference sequence). CDR3 amino acids: CASSTNTLGAFF. The CDR3, as DNA: TGTGCCAGTAGTACCAACACCCTGGGGGCTTTCTTT. The entire variable domain, with the rest obtained from reference TRBV19 and TRBJ1-1, is as follows: DGGITQSPKYLFRKEGQNVTLSCEQNLNHDAMYWYRQDPGQGLRLIYYSQIVNDFQKGDIAEGYSVSREKKESFPLTVTSAQKNPTAFYLCASSTNTLGAFFGQGTRLTVV.

The V gene is TRBV5-1, the J gene TRBJ1-4, with a tentative D call TRBD1 (5 bases). Germline V gives CDR1 SGHRS, CDR2 YFSETQ. This CDR3 is 15 amino acids long. Trimming removed 0 bases from V and 5 bases from J, with 11 bases in between. The CDR3 is CASSLGDLINEKLFF. The CDR3 region has the DNA TGCGCCAGCAGCTTGGGGGACTTAATAAATGAAAAACTGTTTTTT.

This sequence joins TRBV7-9 and TRBJ2-5, with 10 positions matching TRBD2. Germline V gene data show CDR1 as SEHNR and CDR2 as FQNEAQ (reference sequence). V was pared by 5 bases and J by 6 bases, with 12 bases of the junction left unmatched. CDR3 size: 16 residues. This CDR3 reads CASSPSGSGRLKTQYF. CDR3 sequence (DNA): TGTGCCAGCAGCCCTTCGGGTAGCGGGAGGTTAAAGACCCAGTACTTC. The full variable domain, its missing parts supplied by reference TRBV7-9 and TRBJ2-5, is DTGVSQNPRHKITKRGQNVTFRCDPISEHNRLYWYRQTLGQGPEFLTYFQNEAQLEKSRLLSDRFSAERPKGSFSTLEIQRTEQGDSAMYLCASSPSGSGRLKTQYFGPGTRLLVL.

The chain has TRBV19 and TRBJ1-1, with D possibly being TRBD1 (6 bases). Germline-derived CDR1 and CDR2 are LNHDA and SQIVND (reference sequence). The V gene lost 1 base and the J gene lost 0 bases, with 12 bases spanning the gap. The CDR3 spans 16 residues. CDR3 bases: TGTGCCAGTAGTATAGGGGGGGGACACCTGAACACTGAAGCTTTCTTT. Its protein is CASSIGGGHLNTEAFF.

This chain uses TRBV4-3 with TRBJ2-5; D is unclear. Trimming pared 6 bases from V and 5 bases from J, leaving 19 bases between. The CDR3 is 15 amino acids. Germline V gene lookup returns CDR1 LGHNA and CDR2 YSLEER. The CDR3 DNA reads as TGCGCCAGCAGTGGCAGTAAAAACCCCTTGGAGACCCAGTACTTC. It is translated as CASSGSKNPLETQYF.

The chain has TRBV7-3 and TRBJ2-3; D is uncertain. Trimming stripped 2 bases from V and 3 bases from J, with 6 bases between. This CDR3 contains 13 residues. Germline V gene sequence: CDR1 SGHTA, CDR2 FQGTGA. DNA for the CDR3: TGTGCCAGCAGCTTAGGAAGGACAGATACGCAGTATTTT. Encoded protein: CASSLGRTDTQYF. The entire variable domain, with the rest obtained from reference TRBV7-3 and TRBJ2-3, is as follows: GAGVSQTPSNKVTEKGKYVELRCDPISGHTALYWYRQSLGQGPEFLIYFQGTGAADDSGLPNDRFFAVRPEGSVSTLKIQRTERGDSAVYLCASSLGRTDTQYFGPGTRLTVL.

This clone was counted a few times. The CDR3 DNA follows: TGCGCGACACAGGGGATGGGCACTGAAGCTTTCTTT. Translated, it gives CATQGMGTEAFF. The chain is built from TRBV4-1 and TRBJ1-1, with TRBD1 identical over 7 bases. The germline V gene encodes CDR1 MGHRA and CDR2 YSYEKL. The CDR3 has 12 residues.

The rearrangement uses TRBV7-3 and TRBJ2-7, with D maybe TRBD1 (7 bases). Germline V gives CDR1 SGHTA, CDR2 FQGTGA. Trimming took 3 bases from V and 2 from J, leaving 11 bases between them. The CDR3 is made up of 14 amino acids. CDR3 protein: CASSFAGGPYEQYF. In nucleotides, the CDR3 is TGTGCCAGCAGCTTTGCAGGGGGGCCCTACGAGCAGTACTTC.

The chain carries TRBV6-1 and TRBJ2-1, with D possibly being TRBD2 (6 bases). Trimming removed 1 base from V and 8 bases from J, with 9 bases in between. Germline values: CDR1 MNHNS, CDR2 SASEGT. The CDR3 consists of 13 residues. In nucleotides, the CDR3 is TGTGCCAGCAGTGAAGTGTTAGCGGATGAGCAGTTCTTC. Its protein product is CASSEVLADEQFF.

This chain connects TRBV10-3 to TRBJ2-1; no definite D call. Trimming cost V 6 bases and J 3 bases, with 15 bases left between them. Germline CDR1 reads ENHRY; CDR2 reads SYGVKD. The length of the CDR3 is 15 residues. In DNA, the CDR3 is TGTGCCATCAGGACCCCTAATAGTCGCTACAATGAGCAGTTCTTC. Its translation is CAIRTPNSRYNEQFF.

Written as DNA, the CDR3 is TGTGCCAGCAGCCTCCTGACTAGCGGCGCCCCAGTCGGGACAGATACGCAGTATTTT. Its protein is CASSLLTSGAPVGTDTQYF. The chain uses TRBV11-2 and TRBJ2-3; 9 nucleotides line up with TRBD2. V was clipped by 5 bases and J by 3 bases; unmatched bases: 18. The CDR3 runs to 19 residues. Looked up from germline, CDR1 is SGHAT and CDR2 is FQNNGV.

This chain links TRBV27 with TRBJ2-2; D not resolved. V was clipped by 4 bases and J by 7 bases, with 10 bases between them. The CDR3 runs to 13 residues. Germline lookup yields CDR1 MNHEY and CDR2 SMNVEV (reference sequence). For the CDR3, the DNA is TGTGCCAGCAGTTGGGGAAAAAACGGGGAGCTGTTTTTT. Amino acid sequence: CASSWGKNGELFF.